This entry lists 27 T cell receptor beta chains sequenced from one sample in a study of PD-1 blockade in classical Hodgkin lymphoma (dated by TCRdb to the early 2020s). This specimen's time point label, interpreted: cycle 4 day 1 (C4D1), after 6 weeks of nivolumab. Relapse after autologous stem cell transplantation had occurred in all trial patients, and cohorts A, B and C were distinguished by prior brentuximab vedotin exposure. Library generation was performed with the immunoSEQ multiplex PCR assay. Sourced from immuneACCESS, this table was stored by TCRdb with only in-frame sequences that have V and J called. A share of the clones is absent; for the studies checked, an unresolved V gene accounts for under half, and the remainder has no known explanation. Present in this sample are 45,000 to 55,000 clones, around 74% of which were seen just once. Less than 15% of the sample is held by the ten biggest clonotypes.

Sequencing was performed on peripheral blood mononuclear cells (PBMCs), taken before the fourth cycle of nivolumab. All receptors derive from a human donor with classical Hodgkin lymphoma.

The V call is TRBV2, the J call TRBJ1-1; D is perhaps TRBD1 (5 bases). Germline CDR1 and CDR2: SNHLY and FYNNEI. V dropped 4 bases and J dropped 5 bases, with 8 bases sitting between them. CDR3 size: 12 residues. The CDR3 DNA reads TGTGCCAGCAGTGTTAGGGGTACTGAAGCTTTCTTT. Protein product: CASSVRGTEAFF.

The chain joins TRBV4-3 to TRBJ2-2, with a possible D match to TRBD2 (6 bases). Germline loops: CDR1 LGHNA, CDR2 YSLEER. Trimming pared 0 bases from V and 4 bases from J, leaving 15 bases between. The CDR3 loop spans 17 amino acids. CDR3 coding DNA: TGCGCCAGCAGCCAAGACGTTCGGAGGGAAGGCACCGGGGAGCTGTTTTTT. It yields the protein CASSQDVRREGTGELFF.

The CDR3 reads CAIRDASNYGYTF. CDR3 coding DNA: TGTGCCATCCGGGACGCTTCTAACTATGGCTACACCTTC. This chain uses TRBV6-5 with TRBJ1-2; perhaps TRBD1 as D (5 bases). Germline CDR1 and CDR2: MNHEY and SVGAGI. Trimming removed 10 bases from V and 0 bases from J, with 12 bases in between. The CDR3 consists of 13 residues.

V is TRBV7-8 and J is TRBJ2-1; TRBD1 agrees at 8 bases. The CDR3 extends over 15 amino acids. Germline assignment: CDR1 SGHVS and CDR2 FQNEAQ. V shed 5 bases and J 5 bases; nucleotides not matched to a gene: 8. The CDR3, as DNA: TGTGCCAGCAGCAAACCCGGGACAGGAAACAATGAGCAGTTCTTC. Amino acids: CASSKPGTGNNEQFF. The full variable domain, its missing parts supplied by reference TRBV7-8 and TRBJ2-1, is GAGVSQSPRYKVAKRGQDVALRCDPISGHVSLFWYQQALGQGPEFLTYFQNEAQLDKSGLPSDRFFAERPEGSVSTLKIQRTQQEDSAVYLCASSKPGTGNNEQFFGPGTRLTVL.

This chain connects TRBV11-1 to TRBJ1-1; D is undetermined. CDR3 length: 11 amino acids. V lost 3 bases, J lost 12 bases, and 11 bases lay in between. The germline V gene encodes CDR1 SGHAT and CDR2 FQDESV (reference sequence). CDR3 DNA: TGTGCCAGCAGCTTGCTAAAGAAAACTTTCTTT. Protein: CASSLLKKTFF.

This clone showed up just a few times. The rearrangement joins TRBV7-2 to TRBJ2-7; 7 bases agree with TRBD1. The CDR3 totals 15 residues. Germline trimming cut 0 bases from V and 3 bases from J; bases unmatched to any gene: 5. CDR1 and CDR2 (germline): SGHTA, FQGNSA. In DNA, the CDR3 is TGTGCCAGCAGCTTAGCGGGACAGACACACTACGAGCAGTACTTC. Its translation: CASSLAGQTHYEQYF.

In this sample, this clone turned up many times. This sequence joins TRBV5-6 and TRBJ2-7; 10 bases line up with TRBD2. The CDR3 is made up of 15 amino acids. V gave up 4 bases and J gave up 3 bases; unmatched junction bases: 7. Germline CDR1 SGHDT, CDR2 YYEEEE. The CDR3 nucleotides are TGTGCCAGCAGCCTCACTAGCGGGGAACACTACGAGCAGTACTTC. Translation: CASSLTSGEHYEQYF.

This sequence joins TRBV5-6 and TRBJ1-2, with D possibly being TRBD1 (5 bases). The CDR3 has 15 residues. V lost 1 base and J 0 bases, leaving 10 bases between the germline ends. The germline gives CDR1 SGHDT, CDR2 YYEEEE. The CDR3: CASSLRAGSNYGYTF. CDR3 in DNA: TGTGCCAGCAGCTTGCGGGCAGGGTCTAACTATGGCTACACCTTC. Full variable domain (remainder filled in from reference TRBV5-6 and TRBJ1-2): DAGVTQSPTHLIKTRGQQVTLRCSPKSGHDTVSWYQQALGQGPQFIFQYYEEEERQRGNFPDRFSGHQFPNYSSELNVNALLLGDSALYLCASSLRAGSNYGYTFGSGTRLTVV.

This clone has ten or more counts. CDR3 region: CASSVATGGSMDTQYF. DNA of the CDR3: TGTGCCAGCAGCGTAGCGACGGGAGGGTCCATGGATACGCAGTATTTT. V and J are TRBV9 and TRBJ2-3, with 8 bases matching TRBD2. The CDR3 has 16 amino acids. Losses at the gene ends were 0 bases for V and 6 bases for J; bases not matched to a gene: 9. Per the germline V gene, CDR1 is SGDLS and CDR2 is YYNGEE.

The chain uses TRBV2 and TRBJ2-5; D perhaps matches TRBD1 (6 bases). The CDR3 spans 13 residues. Between the trimmed V and J ends, which lost 4 bases and 2 bases, there was a span of 8 bases. CDR1 SNHLY and CDR2 FYNNEI come from the germline V gene. The chain's CDR3 is CASSAGQQETQYF. In nucleotides, the CDR3 is TGTGCCAGCAGTGCGGGACAACAAGAGACCCAGTACTTC.

The chain joins TRBV7-9 to TRBJ1-2, with 7 bases that match TRBD1. Germline CDR1 SEHNR, CDR2 FQNEAQ (reference sequence). CDR3 length: 15 residues. The V segment lost 5 bases and the J segment 0 bases; nucleotides outside the gene matches: 6. CDR3 loop: CASSARDSTNYGYTF. In DNA form, the CDR3 reads TGTGCCAGCAGCGCCCGGGACAGTACTAACTATGGCTACACCTTC.

This clone was seen a few times. This chain uses TRBV7-9 with TRBJ2-1; D is uncertain. V was clipped by 2 bases and J by 10 bases, with 3 bases between them. Germline assignment: CDR1 SEHNR and CDR2 FQNEAQ (reference sequence). The CDR3 is made up of 10 amino acids. The CDR3 bases are TGTGCCAGCAGCTTATTGGAGCAGTTCTTC. It yields the protein CASSLLEQFF.

This clone was observed a few times. The CDR3 protein is CASSSQLAGGSNEQFF. CDR3 DNA sequence: TGCGCCAGCAGCTCTCAACTAGCGGGAGGGTCTAATGAGCAGTTCTTC. The chain carries TRBV5-1 and TRBJ2-1; 13 bases line up with TRBD2. Trimming at V came to 3 bases and at J to 7 bases, leaving 7 bases not matched to a gene. The CDR3 has 16 residues. Germline V gene lookup returns CDR1 SGHRS and CDR2 YFSETQ. Together with reference TRBV5-1 and TRBJ2-1, the CDR3 gives the full variable domain: KAGVTQTPRYLIKTRGQQVTLSCSPISGHRSVSWYQQTPGQGLQFLFEYFSETQRNKGNFPGRFSGRQFSNSRSEMNVSTLELGDSALYLCASSSQLAGGSNEQFFGPGTRLTVL.

This clone was seen only a few times. The rearrangement links TRBV2 to TRBJ2-2; no clear D gene. This CDR3 has 13 residues. CDR1 and CDR2 (germline): SNHLY, FYNNEI. Trimming removed 5 bases at V and 4 bases at J, with 8 bases between. CDR3 amino acids: CASSRDPTGELFF. The CDR3, as DNA: TGTGCCAGCAGTAGGGATCCCACCGGGGAGCTGTTTTTT.

The DNA for the CDR3 is TGTGCCAGCAGCTTAGCGCGGACTAGGGCCGGGGAGCTGTTTTTT. Translated, it gives CASSLARTRAGELFF. The chain has TRBV7-2 and TRBJ2-2, with 7 nucleotides matching TRBD2. V dropped 0 bases and J dropped 6; count of bases not matched to a gene: 4. CDR1 is SGHTA, CDR2 FQGNSA, per germline. This CDR3 has 15 amino acids.

The chain combines TRBV6-5 with TRBJ2-3; TRBD1 aligns across 9 bases. Per the germline V gene, CDR1 is MNHEY and CDR2 is SVGAGI. The CDR3 runs to 15 residues. V lost 2 bases and J lost 1; bases outside the gene matches: 1. In DNA, the CDR3 is TGTGCCAGCAGTTACAGGACAGGGGGCACAGATACGCAGTATTTT. It encodes CASSYRTGGTDTQYF.

The V call is TRBV7-8, the J call TRBJ2-5; D tentatively fits TRBD1 or TRBD2 (5 bases each). This CDR3 comprises 15 residues. Deletions cut 5 bases from V and 7 bases from J, with 20 bases between. Germline CDR1 SGHVS, CDR2 FQNEAQ. Written as DNA, the CDR3 is TGTGCCAGCAGCCCCGACGGGGACCCAGTTTCGACCCAGTACTTC. The encoded protein is CASSPDGDPVSTQYF. Full variable domain (missing parts from reference TRBV7-8 and TRBJ2-5): GAGVSQSPRYKVAKRGQDVALRCDPISGHVSLFWYQQALGQGPEFLTYFQNEAQLDKSGLPSDRFFAERPEGSVSTLKIQRTQQEDSAVYLCASSPDGDPVSTQYFGPGTRLLVL.

This clone was recorded many times. This chain joins TRBV27 and TRBJ2-1; 8 bases align to TRBD2. The CDR3 runs 14 residues. Losses at the gene ends were 2 bases for V and 6 bases for J; bases not matched to a gene: 3. Germline V gene lookup returns CDR1 MNHEY and CDR2 SMNVEV (reference sequence). The DNA of the CDR3 is TGTGCCAGCAGTTTAGGGACTAGTGGCAATGAGCAGTTCTTC. It specifies CASSLGTSGNEQFF.

CDR3 protein: CATREDRRTYEQYF. The CDR3 region has the DNA TGTGCCACCCGGGAGGACAGGAGAACCTACGAGCAGTACTTC. The gene calls are TRBV15 and TRBJ2-7; D possibly matches TRBD1 or TRBD2 (7 bases each). Trimming left V 8 bases short and J 2 bases short, with 16 bases between. The germline V gene encodes CDR1 LNHNV and CDR2 YYDKDF (reference sequence). The length of the CDR3 is 14 residues.

This rearrangement joins TRBV4-3 to TRBJ2-1, with TRBD2 matching 7 bases. Per germline, CDR1 LGHNA and CDR2 YSLEER. V was clipped by 6 bases and J by 2 bases; unmatched bases: 7. CDR3 length equals 15 residues. Here the CDR3 reads CASSYTSGAYNEQFF. Written as DNA, the CDR3 is TGCGCCAGCAGTTACACAAGCGGGGCCTACAATGAGCAGTTCTTC.

The chain combines TRBV5-4 with TRBJ2-3, with D perhaps TRBD2 (5 bases). The CDR3 is 15 residues long. Trimming stripped 2 bases from V and 3 bases from J, with 13 bases between. CDR1 is SGHNT and CDR2 is YYREEE in the germline V gene (reference sequence). CDR3 nucleotide sequence: TGTGCCAGCAGCTTAGGTAGTGGGAGAACAGATACGCAGTATTTT. Its protein product is CASSLGSGRTDTQYF.

The chain couples TRBV5-6 to TRBJ2-1; 11 nucleotides line up with TRBD2. Per the germline V gene, CDR1 is SGHDT and CDR2 is YYEEEE. V lost 4 bases and J lost 7; bases outside the gene matches: 13. The CDR3 runs to 17 residues. Written as DNA, the CDR3 is TGTGCCAGCAGCATTGGACTAGCGGGCGATTACCTAAATGAGCAGTTCTTC. It specifies CASSIGLAGDYLNEQFF.

Of note for this clone: This sample includes further DNA sequences coding for the same CDR3. The chain carries TRBV19 and TRBJ1-5; D remains unclear. The germline V gene encodes CDR1 LNHDA and CDR2 SQIVND (reference sequence). V was clipped by 4 bases and J by 0 bases, with 10 bases between them. CDR3 length: 15 residues. CDR3 nucleotides: TGTGCCAGTAGTAGACCCGGTGTTAGCAATCAGCCCCAGCATTTT. This encodes CASSRPGVSNQPQHF.

The CDR3 DNA reads as TGTGCCAGCAGTTTGAGGAGGGGACCAGCTTTCTTT. Translated: CASSLRRGPAFF. J is TRBJ1-1 and V is TRBV28; tentatively, D is TRBD1 (5 bases). Trimming left V 3 bases short and J 10 bases short, with 12 bases between. The CDR3 extends over 12 amino acids. Germline V gene sequence: CDR1 MDHEN, CDR2 SYDVKM.

This chain links TRBV5-3 with TRBJ2-2, with 10 bases matching TRBD2. TRBV5-3 is labeled an ORF, and its function is uncertain. CDR3 length equals 19 residues. The ends lost 0 bases at V and 4 bases at J; junction bases unmatched: 12. CDR3 in DNA: TGTGCCAGAAGCTTGGCCTATGTGGCTAGCGGGAGTATCACCGGGGAGCTGTTTTTT. It yields the protein CARSLAYVASGSITGELFF.

The rearrangement links TRBV28 to TRBJ2-1; 7 bases are a match to TRBD2. Germline CDR1 and CDR2: MDHEN and SYDVKM. CDR3 length: 13 residues. With 8 bases clipped from V and 9 bases from J, the junction kept 10 bases outside the gene matches. The CDR3 DNA follows: TGTGCCAGCGGCCTTGGAAGCGGGGCTGAGCAGTTCTTC. This codes for CASGLGSGAEQFF.

The chain joins TRBV7-9 to TRBJ2-7, with D unresolved. This CDR3 has 16 amino acids. Germline V gene lookup returns CDR1 SEHNR and CDR2 FQNEAQ (reference sequence). The ends were cut back, 4 bases at V and 3 bases at J, with 19 bases in the middle. The CDR3 nucleotides read TGTGCCAGCAGCTCATTTGGCACCTTTAAAAACTACGAGCAGTACTTC. Translation gives CASSSFGTFKNYEQYF.